This T cell receptor (beta chain) was observed in a study of beta chain features in type 1 diabetes. Study information: No age, gender or cell yield differences were seen between patients and healthy donors.

The study, taken as a whole, reports: Naive, central memory and Treg TCRB repertoires seemed to resemble each other more closely in patients than they did in healthy donors.

The study reverse transcribed the entire isolated RNA, so it sequenced expressed TCRB transcripts. The repertoire was sequenced with immunoSEQ multiplex PCR; TCRdb's copy has only in-frame clones and lacks some. The sample includes some 410,000 clones, approximately 10% of them seen just once. In the case of this clone: No antigen is known for it.

The sample consisted of naive CD4+ T cells from blood. The source is a woman aged 18-29 years in good health.

The CDR3, as DNA: TGTGCCAGCAGCCAAGTTAGAGGTGAAGCTTTCTTT. It yields the protein CASSQVRGEAFF. The rearrangement uses TRBV4-2 and TRBJ1-1, with D hard to call. CDR1 LGHNA and CDR2 YNFKEQ come from the germline V gene. This CDR3 is built from 12 residues. V lost 1 base and J lost 7, with 7 bases in between.